This entry features one T cell receptor (beta chain) sequence. The antigen is not known. Single cDNA molecules in the library carried unique molecular identifiers attached during preparation. TCRdb used MiXCR to reprocess the RACE reads, holding one entry per CDR3 protein. The profile shows approximately 44,000 distinct CDR3 sequences, around 4.5% of them singletons. The data stem from a study of human T cells and chemical hapten exposure. Study background: TCR yields per sample varied, mainly owing to small pooled library volume differences.

Time point described: healthy volunteer bleed at 2 weeks. Unfractionated whole blood served as the source for total RNA extraction. The CDR3 is 16 residues long. Trimming removed 0 bases at V and 0 bases at J, with 8 bases between. The germline V gene has CDR1 MNHNY and CDR2 SVGAGI (reference sequence). Findings and limits, study-wide: DPC sensitization produced no change in TCRs with frequency above 1 in 1000.

The chain has TRBV6-6 and TRBJ2-2; the D is unclear. This TCR was recovered from a human donor in good health. Some clones in this sample may be carry-over from other donors' samples. Sequences were obtained from whole blood. CDR3 coding DNA: TGTGCCAGCAGTTACTCTGGTTCTCCGAACACCGGGGAGCTGTTTTTT. Translated, it gives CASSYSGSPNTGELFF.